Listed below are T cell receptor beta chains from one sample, sequenced in a study of CD8+ T cells in alopecia areata. TCRdb's copy holds only in-frame clones and misses some; the assay was immunoSEQ multiplex PCR. Altogether approximately 29,000 clones are present, 65% to 80% being singletons, with the ten largest covering under 20%. The source material was NKG2D-low CD8+ T cells sorted from blood. These receptors came from a human donor with alopecia areata. Both conserved end residues are part of each CDR3.

>TRBJ2-7|TRBV11-2
CASSSTSGAYEQYF
>TRBJ2-7|TRBV5-6
CASSYTGTGIYEQYF
>TRBJ2-7|TRBV30
CAWSGTKIDEQYF
>TRBJ1-1|TRBV7-9
CASRWGTDRNTEAFF
>TRBJ1-5|TRBV13
CASSPGPSNQPQHF
>TRBJ2-7|TRBV4-3
CASSQEITGTGPYEQYF
>TRBJ2-7|TRBV28
CASSLDFYEQYF
>TRBJ2-3|TRBV7-3
CASSLGTSGLDTQYF
>TRBJ2-7|TRBV29-1
CSVVLAGVNSYEQYF
>TRBJ2-7|TRBV10-3
CAISEGFTYEQYF
>TRBJ2-7|TRBV19
CASRDRETYEQYF
>TRBJ2-3|TRBV7-2
CASSLLAGTDTQYF
>TRBJ2-7|TRBV6-5
CASSYLGTHEQYF
>TRBJ1-1|TRBV28
CASSLGLMNTEAFF
>TRBJ1-1|TRBV19
CASKDTSLTEAFF
>TRBJ2-1|TRBV5-1
CASSLTGTGSHHEQFF
>TRBJ2-7|TRBV5-1
CASSASEGASFNEQYF
>TRBJ2-3|TRBV6-5
CASSQETTGPDTQYF
>TRBJ2-7|TRBV9
CASSVNPAQGGSYEQYF
>TRBJ2-5|TRBV5-4
CASSHRTGQETQYF